This is a list of T cell receptor beta chains from one sample in a study of blood T cell repertoires in COVID-19. Profiled with immunoSEQ multiplex PCR; TCRdb holds only in-frame clones, not every one. The sample lists over 35,000 clones; around three quarters were seen once. Material: peripheral blood. All receptors derive from a man in his sixties with active COVID-19. Both conserved end residues are part of each CDR3.

j_gene | v_gene | CDR3aa
TRBJ1-1 | TRBV7-8 | CASSPESVIMNTEAFF
TRBJ1-1 | TRBV6-5 | CASSYGQNTEAFF
TRBJ2-3 | TRBV19 | CASGGFAGSNTQYF
TRBJ2-1 | TRBV11-2 | CASRPYSYNEQFF
TRBJ1-2 | TRBV6-1 | CASSEMTGGAGYTF
TRBJ1-1 | TRBV21-1 | CASTFKDYRSAPEAFF
TRBJ1-1 | TRBV5-8 | CASSAYRAMNTEAFF
TRBJ2-6 | TRBV19 | CASRRTGLGSGANVLTF
TRBJ2-1 | TRBV18 | CASPPILATYNEQFF
TRBJ2-2 | TRBV24-1 | CATSETGVTGELFF
TRBJ2-7 | TRBV4-2 | CASSLNRDGYEQYF
TRBJ1-1 | TRBV19 | CASGTGGAFF
TRBJ2-3 | TRBV29-1 | CSVEDKGNTQYF
TRBJ2-7 | TRBV12-3/TRBV12-4 | CASSLTYEQYF
TRBJ2-3 | TRBV2 | CASSDTLTGGIPTQYF
TRBJ1-2 | TRBV18 | CASSPGLGYGYTF
TRBJ2-1 | TRBV6-2/TRBV6-3 | CASSYTGEVDEQFF
TRBJ1-1 | TRBV28 | CAVGDTLREAFF
TRBJ2-1 | TRBV2 | CASSTGLAGNEQFF
TRBJ2-5 | TRBV6-1 | CASRDREETQYF
TRBJ1-1 | TRBV19 | CASSGQGYEAFF
TRBJ2-1 | TRBV7-9 | CASSFYGGVNEQFF
TRBJ1-5 | TRBV10-3 | CAISESTGPPGMQPQHF
TRBJ2-5 | TRBV4-3 | CASSQVGLAAGTQYF
TRBJ1-5 | TRBV20-1 | CSASGARGQGDYSNQPQHF
TRBJ2-5 | TRBV5-1 | CASGKTSGTQETQYF
TRBJ2-2 | TRBV29-1 | CSVETDREQGGELFF
TRBJ2-3 | TRBV7-6 | CASSLAGQGWTDTQYF
TRBJ1-5 | TRBV6-5 | CASSSQGLANQPQHF
TRBJ1-3 | TRBV7-9 | CASRSRRLGAGPDTIYF
TRBJ2-3 | TRBV11-3 | CASSLGQTTDTQYF
TRBJ1-5 | TRBV28 | CASSFPGGGVQPQHF
TRBJ2-1 | TRBV9 | CASSISGGAYNEQFF
TRBJ2-1 | TRBV30 | CAWTSGTLYNEQFF
TRBJ1-1 | TRBV4-2 | CASSLRRGLDTTEAFF
TRBJ1-5 | TRBV5-8 | CASSSFGQPQHF